The 27 T cell receptor beta chains presented below share a single source sample, sequenced in a study of T cells in localized non-small cell lung cancer. The protocol was immunoSEQ multiplex PCR, while the TCRdb copy is restricted to in-frame clones and leaves out a portion. The table has nearly 25,000 clones, 80% to 95% seen once; the top ten hold over 12%. Sequenced material: peripheral blood, taken before any cancer treatment. Receptors were obtained from a man aged 35 to 69 with stage III squamous cell lung carcinoma.

For the CDR3, the DNA is TGTGCCAGCAGTTCCCTAGGCAATGAGCAGTTCTTC. Its protein is CASSSLGNEQFF. The chain employs TRBV28 and TRBJ2-1; D is undetermined. Looked up from germline, CDR1 is MDHEN and CDR2 is SYDVKM. Trimming took off 4 bases at V and 6 bases at J, with 7 bases between the two ends. This CDR3 comprises 12 residues.

The J gene is TRBJ2-3, the V gene TRBV7-3; 7 nucleotides match TRBD1. V gave up 0 bases and J gave up 4 bases; unmatched junction bases: 1. This CDR3 region has 14 residues. CDR1 and CDR2 (germline): SGHTA, FQGTGA. The CDR3 sequence: CASSLTTGADTQYF. CDR3 in DNA: TGTGCCAGCAGCTTAACCACAGGGGCAGATACGCAGTATTTT.

The chain is built from TRBV4-3 and TRBJ2-5, with 7 positions matching TRBD1. The DNA end favors TRBJ2-7, so the J call may be wrong. The germline CDR1 and CDR2 sequences are LGHNA and YSLEER. The CDR3 is made up of 13 amino acids. CDR3 bases: TGCGCCAGCAGCCAAGACAGGGGGAGCGAGCAGTACTTC. As protein: CASSQDRGSEQYF.

V usage is TRBV5-6 and J usage is TRBJ1-2; D is perhaps TRBD1 (5 bases). With 2 bases removed from V and 4 bases from J, the gap between germline ends came to 9 bases. This CDR3 region has 13 residues. CDR1 and CDR2 (germline): SGHDT, YYEEEE. The CDR3 is CASSLSQVYGYTF. CDR3 nucleotides: TGTGCCAGCAGCTTATCACAGGTCTATGGCTACACCTTC.

The chain has TRBV7-2 and TRBJ1-5; D call uncertain. This CDR3 is built from 15 residues. Per germline, CDR1 SGHTA and CDR2 FQGNSA. Trimming removed 4 bases from V and 0 bases from J, with 10 bases in between. CDR3 nucleotide sequence: TGTGCCAGCAGCTCAACGGGCTATAGCAATCAGCCCCAGCATTTT. This translates into CASSSTGYSNQPQHF.

The chain recombines TRBV18 with TRBJ1-4; 8 bases are a match to TRBD1. This CDR3 comprises 13 residues. V trimming: 3 bases; J trimming: 7 bases; junction bases outside the gene matches: 1. CDR1 is KGHSH, CDR2 LQKENI, per germline. The chain's CDR3 is CASSPTGGEKLFF. For the CDR3, the DNA is TGTGCCAGCTCACCTACAGGGGGTGAAAAACTGTTTTTT.

This clone was counted once. Written as DNA, the CDR3 is TGTGCCAGCAGTCGGACAGGGGGGAACACTGAAGCTTTCTTT. Its protein product is CASSRTGGNTEAFF. The chain employs TRBV9 and TRBJ1-1, with 10 nucleotides matching TRBD1. Germline V gene sequence: CDR1 SGDLS, CDR2 YYNGEE. This CDR3 is 14 amino acids long. Unmatched junction bases numbered 2, after V lost 5 bases and J lost 1 base.

V and J are TRBV6-6 and TRBJ1-2, with D maybe TRBD1 (6 bases). CDR3 length equals 13 residues. V was pared by 4 bases and J by 5 bases, with 11 bases between. Germline CDR1 and CDR2: MNHNY and SVGAGI (reference sequence). This CDR3 is CASSSRTEYGYTF. CDR3 in DNA: TGTGCCAGCAGTTCCCGGACAGAGTATGGCTACACCTTC.

This clone was seen only a few times. The rearrangement joins TRBV7-9 to TRBJ1-1; maybe TRBD1 (5 bases). Germline CDR1 is SEHNR and CDR2 is FQNEAQ (reference sequence). With 1 base removed from V and 4 bases from J, the gap between germline ends came to 7 bases. This CDR3 has 13 amino acids. The CDR3 DNA is TGTGCCAGCAGCTTAGTTGGGGCCACTGAAGCTTTCTTT. It encodes CASSLVGATEAFF.

J is TRBJ1-1 and V is TRBV10-3; the D gene is possibly TRBD1 (6 bases). The V gene's germline CDR1 is ENHRY and CDR2 SYGVKD. There are 15 residues in the CDR3. V was cut by 2 bases and J by 0 bases, with 10 bases left in between. For the CDR3, the DNA is TGTGCCATCAGTGAGAGGGGGATGATGAACACTGAAGCTTTCTTT. This sequence encodes CAISERGMMNTEAFF.

This chain connects TRBV15 to TRBJ2-3, with 10 bases that match TRBD2. Trimming cost V 1 base and J 4 bases; bases outside gene matches: 5. This CDR3 has 16 amino acids. Germline V gene sequence: CDR1 LNHNV, CDR2 YYDKDF (reference sequence). The CDR3 region has the DNA TGTGCCACCAGCAGAGTTAGCGGGGGGACGGCAGATACGCAGTATTTT. This translates into CATSRVSGGTADTQYF.

The chain uses TRBV18 and TRBJ1-1, with no clear D. In germline, CDR1 is KGHSH, CDR2 LQKENI. Trimming left V 0 bases short and J 1 base short, with 6 bases between. This CDR3 is built from 14 residues. In DNA form, the CDR3 reads TGTGCCAGCTCACCACCGCCAGCGAACACTGAAGCTTTCTTT. Amino acid sequence: CASSPPPANTEAFF.

J is TRBJ2-7 and V is TRBV5-1; 9 bases are shared with TRBD1. V gave up 4 bases and J gave up 6 bases; unmatched junction bases: 11. Germline V CDR1 and CDR2: SGHRS, YFSETQ. This CDR3 contains 15 residues. DNA of the CDR3: TGCGCCAGCAGCCGGGGACAGGGCTTTGTCGGCGAGCAGTACTTC. Its translation is CASSRGQGFVGEQYF.

The chain uses TRBV27 and TRBJ2-7; D is undetermined. CDR1 and CDR2 from the germline V gene are MNHEY and SMNVEV (reference sequence). The germline V and J ends were trimmed by 3 bases and 7 bases, with 10 bases remaining between them. The CDR3 is 12 residues long. Here the CDR3 reads CASSLAENEQYF. The DNA of the CDR3 is TGTGCCAGCAGTTTGGCAGAAAATGAGCAGTACTTC.

The chain combines TRBV10-3 with TRBJ2-7; 9 bases match TRBD1. CDR1 is ENHRY, CDR2 SYGVKD, per germline. The CDR3 runs 15 residues. J lost 4 bases, V lost 5 bases, and 9 bases had no gene match. The chain's CDR3 is CAISPGTGYNYEQYF. Here the CDR3 DNA reads TGTGCCATCAGTCCCGGGACAGGGTATAATTACGAGCAGTACTTC.

This chain connects TRBV27 to TRBJ1-1; D is perhaps TRBD1 (5 bases). Between the trimmed V and J ends, which lost 9 bases and 0 bases, there was a span of 11 bases. The CDR3 spans 13 residues. Germline CDR1 and CDR2: MNHEY and SMNVEV (reference sequence). DNA of the CDR3: TGTGCCAGTAGGGGTGGAGTGAACACTGAAGCTTTCTTT. This encodes CASRGGVNTEAFF.

This chain uses TRBV25-1 with TRBJ1-4; 10 nucleotides match TRBD1. V dropped 3 bases and J dropped 7; count of bases not matched to a gene: 8. The length of the CDR3 is 16 residues. Per the germline V gene, CDR1 is MGHDK and CDR2 is SYGVNS. The CDR3 coding sequence is TGTGCCAGCAGTGACGCCGGGACAGGGGTCGGTGAAAAACTGTTTTTT. It translates to CASSDAGTGVGEKLFF.

The chain is built from TRBV7-2 and TRBJ1-4; no reliable D call. The CDR3 sequence is 13 residues long. CDR1 and CDR2 (germline): SGHTA, FQGNSA. V was shortened by 1 base and J by 4 bases, with 4 bases between the two germline ends. This CDR3 reads CASSLELNEKLFF. CDR3 DNA sequence: TGTGCCAGCAGCTTAGAACTTAATGAAAAACTGTTTTTT.

This clone appeared once. The gene calls are TRBV10-3 and TRBJ2-1, with unresolved D. The germline V gene encodes CDR1 ENHRY and CDR2 SYGVKD. V gave up 6 bases and J gave up 8 bases, with 11 bases separating them. The CDR3 is 12 residues long. The CDR3 coding sequence is TGTGCCATCAGCCCCGACCAGGATGAGCAGTTCTTC. Translation gives CAISPDQDEQFF.

The CDR3 nucleotides read TGTGCCAGCAGTGGGGACAGTAACTATGGCTACACCTTC. Translation gives CASSGDSNYGYTF. The genes are TRBV2 and TRBJ1-2; TRBD1 matches at 7 bases. The germline V gene encodes CDR1 SNHLY and CDR2 FYNNEI. V lost 4 bases and J lost 1; bases outside the gene matches: 0. The CDR3 is 13 residues long.

The V and J genes are TRBV7-2 and TRBJ2-7, with D uncertain. This CDR3 has 12 amino acids. The V end was cut by 5 bases, the J end by 6 bases, with 11 bases between. Germline CDR1 is SGHTA and CDR2 is FQGNSA. CDR3 residues: CASSPHSVEQYF. CDR3 DNA: TGTGCCAGCAGCCCCCACAGTGTCGAGCAGTACTTC. The complete variable domain, with remaining parts taken from reference TRBV7-2 and TRBJ2-7, reads GAGVSQSPSNKVTEKGKDVELRCDPISGHTALYWYRQSLGQGLEFLIYFQGNSAPDKSGLPSDRFSAERTGGSVSTLTIQRTQQEDSAVYLCASSPHSVEQYFGPGTRLTVT.

This clone showed up just once. This rearrangement joins TRBV20-1 to TRBJ2-1; D unclear. This CDR3 has 11 amino acids. V lost 6 bases and J 4 bases, leaving 7 bases between the germline ends. Germline CDR1 DFQATT, CDR2 SNEGSKA (reference sequence). CDR3 loop: CSAFAYNEQFF. The CDR3 DNA is TGCAGTGCCTTCGCTTACAATGAGCAGTTCTTC.

The rearrangement uses TRBV25-1 and TRBJ2-1; D might be TRBD2 (5 bases). CDR1 is MGHDK, CDR2 SYGVNS, per germline. With 2 bases removed from V and 3 bases from J, the gap between germline ends came to 11 bases. The CDR3 has 15 amino acids. The CDR3 DNA follows: TGTGCCAGCAGTGAAGTTAGAGGGTACTACAATGAGCAGTTCTTC. This translates into CASSEVRGYYNEQFF. The complete variable domain, with remaining parts taken from reference TRBV25-1 and TRBJ2-1, reads EADIYQTPRYLVIGTGKKITLECSQTMGHDKMYWYQQDPGMELHLIHYSYGVNSTEKGDLSSESTVSRIRTEHFPLTLESARPSHTSQYLCASSEVRGYYNEQFFGPGTRLTVL.

The chain joins TRBV11-3 to TRBJ2-1; possible D gene TRBD2, 5 bases. V was clipped by 3 bases and J by 0 bases, with 9 bases between them. The CDR3 loop spans 15 amino acids. Germline V gene lookup returns CDR1 SGHNT and CDR2 YENEEA. CDR3 sequence: CASSFGVSSYNEQFF. The CDR3 DNA reads as TGTGCCAGCAGCTTCGGGGTGAGCTCCTACAATGAGCAGTTCTTC.

The gene calls are TRBV19 and TRBJ1-1, with D possibly being TRBD1 (6 bases). There are 15 residues in the CDR3. V was cut by 5 bases and J by 0 bases, with 13 bases left in between. The germline gives CDR1 LNHDA, CDR2 SQIVND (reference sequence). Here the CDR3 reads CASSLRQALNTEAFF. The CDR3 bases are TGTGCCAGTAGTCTTAGACAGGCCCTGAACACTGAAGCTTTCTTT.

CDR3: CASSPTSGITLSTDTQYF. The CDR3 coding sequence is TGCGCCAGCAGCCCGACTAGCGGAATCACACTTAGCACAGATACGCAGTATTTT. The gene calls are TRBV5-1 and TRBJ2-3, with 9 positions matching TRBD2. The CDR3 covers 18 residues. From germline, CDR1 is SGHRS and CDR2 YFSETQ. V lost 4 bases and J lost 0; bases outside the gene matches: 12.

This rearrangement joins TRBV6-6 to TRBJ1-6; D remains unclear. Between the trimmed V and J ends, which lost 3 bases and 10 bases, there was a span of 10 bases. Looked up from germline, CDR1 is MNHNY and CDR2 is SVGAGI (reference sequence). There are 13 residues in the CDR3. The CDR3 is CASSYGSESPLHF. The CDR3 DNA reads TGTGCCAGCAGTTATGGGTCTGAATCACCCCTCCACTTT.